Listed below are T cell receptor beta chains from one sample, sequenced in a study of T cells in Graves' hyperthyroidism and ophthalmopathy. TCRdb passed the multiplex PCR reads through MiXCR, listing each CDR3 protein once. The sample has some 440,000 distinct CDR3 sequences; approximately 14% are singletons. Material for sequencing was blood. Receptor source: a woman between 18 and 30 years old with Graves' hyperthyroidism. CDR3s include the opening cysteine and the closing phenylalanine or tryptophan. The D gene is left open where the match is weak. Clone size is not always given. Where it is, it says once, few, many or a class for expanded clones.

D | J | size | V | CDR3 | DNA
. | TRBJ1-3 | . | TRBV9 | CASSVQGGSGNTIYF | TGTGCCAGCAGCGTGCAGGGTGGTAGTGGAAACACCATATATTTT
. | TRBJ1-5 | many | TRBV10-3 | CAISPDRANQPQHF | TGTGCCATCAGTCCGGACAGAGCGAATCAGCCCCAGCATTTT
TRBD1 | TRBJ1-5 | . | TRBV7-8 | CASSFRGSYSNQPQHF | TGTGCCAGCAGCTTCAGGGGGAGCTATAGCAATCAGCCCCAGCATTTT
. | TRBJ1-2 | many | TRBV11-2 | CASDDRQGLDGYTF | TGTGCCAGCGACGACCGCCAGGGCTTGGATGGCTACACCTTC
TRBD2 | TRBJ2-2 | . | TRBV9 | CASSGLAGGRNTGELFF | TGTGCCAGCAGCGGACTAGCGGGGGGGCGAAACACCGGGGAGCTGTTTTTT
. | TRBJ1-6 | once | TRBV9 | CASSASGGPFSPLHF | TGTGCCAGCAGCGCCAGCGGCGGACCTTTTTCACCCCTCCACTTT
TRBD1 | TRBJ2-7 | . | TRBV29-1 | CSAEDRGYEQYF | TGCAGCGCAGAGGACAGGGGGTACGAGCAGTACTTC
TRBD2 | TRBJ2-7 | many | TRBV12-3/TRBV12-4 | CASTSSGGSYEQYF | TGTGCCAGCACATCTAGCGGGGGTTCCTACGAGCAGTACTTC
TRBD2 | TRBJ2-7 | many | TRBV6-1 | CASSYPTGTSGSSREQYF | TGTGCCAGCAGTTACCCCACCGGGACTAGCGGGAGTAGTCGCGAGCAGTACTTC
. | TRBJ1-2 | many | TRBV9 | CASSGGQGNYGYTF | TGTGCCAGCAGCGGCGGTCAGGGGAACTATGGCTACACCTTC
TRBD2 | TRBJ2-1 | . | TRBV4-1 | CASSQVHSGRADEQFF | TGCGCCAGCAGCCAAGTCCATAGCGGGAGGGCAGATGAGCAGTTCTTC
. | TRBJ2-1 | many | TRBV2 | CASSELPREQFF | TGTGCCAGCAGTGAGTTACCTCGGGAGCAGTTCTTC
. | TRBJ2-2 | . | TRBV7-8 | CASIGLLGTGELFF | TGTGCCAGCATTGGGTTACTAGGCACCGGGGAGCTGTTTTTT
TRBD1 | TRBJ1-2 | many | TRBV3-1 | CASSPGQGFNYGYTF | TGTGCCAGCAGCCCGGGACAGGGGTTCAACTATGGCTACACCTTC
TRBD1 | TRBJ2-7 | many | TRBV11-2 | CASSPDRVPSYEQYF | TGTGCCAGCAGCCCGGACAGGGTCCCCTCCTACGAGCAGTACTTC
. | TRBJ2-3 | . | TRBV19 | CASSVLRGIDTQYF | TGTGCCAGTAGTGTATTGCGGGGAATAGATACGCAGTATTTT
TRBD2 | TRBJ2-1 | many | TRBV20-1 | CSASAGTSGGYEQFF | TGCAGTGCTAGCGCCGGGACTAGCGGGGGATATGAGCAGTTCTTC
. | TRBJ2-3 | few | TRBV7-9 | CASSHSPTDTQYF | TGTGCCAGCAGCCACTCCCCCACAGATACGCAGTATTTT
. | TRBJ1-2 | . | TRBV19 | CASWAPDNYGYTF | TGTGCCAGTTGGGCCCCGGACAACTATGGCTACACCTTC
TRBD2 | TRBJ2-3 | . | TRBV4-1 | CASSQSSGRVSTDTQYF | TGCGCCAGCAGCCAATCCAGCGGGAGGGTCAGCACAGATACGCAGTATTTT
TRBD2 | TRBJ2-5 | few | TRBV3-1 | CASSLTSGKRQETQYF | TGTGCCAGCAGCCTGACTAGCGGGAAAAGGCAAGAGACCCAGTACTTC
. | TRBJ1-5 | few | TRBV7-2 | CASSPKSTGNSNQPQHF | TGTGCCAGCAGCCCGAAGTCGACAGGAAATAGCAATCAGCCCCAGCATTTT
TRBD2 | TRBJ2-7 | few | TRBV2 | CARTSEGGPYEQYF | TGTGCCAGGACTTCAGAGGGAGGGCCCTACGAGCAGTACTTC
. | TRBJ1-5 | . | TRBV24-1 | CATSDPGHDPTQHF | TGTGCCACCAGTGACCCCGGGCATGATCCAACCCAGCATTTT
TRBD1 | TRBJ1-2 | many | TRBV7-3 | CASSLIGQGVPGYGYTF | TGTGCCAGCAGCTTGATAGGACAGGGAGTACCTGGCTATGGCTACACCTTC
. | TRBJ1-5 | few | TRBV20-1 | CSASPGAAPLNQPQHF | TGCAGTGCTAGCCCAGGTGCAGCGCCACTCAATCAGCCCCAGCATTTT
. | TRBJ1-1 | many | TRBV28 | CASSSLVFEAFF | TGTGCCAGCAGTTCCTTAGTTTTTGAAGCTTTCTTT
. | TRBJ1-6 | . | TRBV5-1 | CASKASLNSPLHF | TGCGCCAGCAAGGCCTCCCTAAATTCACCCCTCCACTTT
. | TRBJ1-2 | many | TRBV6-1 | CASSQRTSGGYTF | TGTGCCAGCAGTCAACGGACATCGGGCGGCTACACCTTC
TRBD2 | TRBJ2-5 | . | TRBV29-1 | CSTALAGGGETQYF | TGCAGCACCGCACTAGCGGGAGGAGGGGAGACCCAGTACTTC
. | TRBJ2-3 | many | TRBV7-9 | CASSLEGPPDTQYF | TGTGCCAGCAGCTTAGAAGGGCCCCCAGATACGCAGTATTTT
. | TRBJ2-7 | . | TRBV4-1 | CASSQEARGNEQYF | TGCGCCAGCAGCCAAGAAGCGCGTGGTAATGAGCAGTACTTC
. | TRBJ1-1 | few | TRBV5-5 | CASSLRSGGIRKAFF | TGTGCCAGCAGCTTGAGATCCGGGGGCATCCGGAAAGCTTTCTTT
. | TRBJ1-2 | many | TRBV7-2 | CASSLYAGWNGYTF | TGTGCCAGCAGCTTATACGCAGGGTGGAATGGCTACACCTTC